Sequencing of this T cell receptor (beta chain) was carried out in a study of STAT5B mutations in CD4+ large granular lymphocyte leukemia. Study details: Among healthy controls, a particular HLA allele went with more CDR3 'QG' motifs.

About this clone itself: What it binds is unknown.

Findings and limits, study-wide: Main leukemic clonotypes were patient-specific, but roughly 26% appeared at low frequency elsewhere.

The repertoire was sequenced with immunoSEQ multiplex PCR; TCRdb's copy has only in-frame clones and lacks some. In the table there are about 48,000 clones, 70% of which are singletons. CDR1 is SEHNR, CDR2 FQNEAQ, per germline (reference sequence). This CDR3 comprises 15 residues. The ends were cut back, 3 bases at V and 5 bases at J, with 16 bases in the middle. Controls came from buffy coats of healthy blood donors. The chain has TRBV7-9 and TRBJ2-5; weak D call: TRBD2 (6 bases). The sample was CD4+ T cells from blood buffy coats. The receptor was isolated from a human donor in good health. The CDR3 is CASSFGGGEAETQYF. CDR3 bases: TGTGCCAGCAGCTTTGGCGGCGGGGAGGCGGAGACCCAGTACTTC. The full variable domain, in which reference TRBV7-9 and TRBJ2-5 provide the parts outside the CDR3, is DTGVSQNPRHKITKRGQNVTFRCDPISEHNRLYWYRQTLGQGPEFLTYFQNEAQLEKSRLLSDRFSAERPKGSFSTLEIQRTEQGDSAMYLCASSFGGGEAETQYFGPGTRLLVL.